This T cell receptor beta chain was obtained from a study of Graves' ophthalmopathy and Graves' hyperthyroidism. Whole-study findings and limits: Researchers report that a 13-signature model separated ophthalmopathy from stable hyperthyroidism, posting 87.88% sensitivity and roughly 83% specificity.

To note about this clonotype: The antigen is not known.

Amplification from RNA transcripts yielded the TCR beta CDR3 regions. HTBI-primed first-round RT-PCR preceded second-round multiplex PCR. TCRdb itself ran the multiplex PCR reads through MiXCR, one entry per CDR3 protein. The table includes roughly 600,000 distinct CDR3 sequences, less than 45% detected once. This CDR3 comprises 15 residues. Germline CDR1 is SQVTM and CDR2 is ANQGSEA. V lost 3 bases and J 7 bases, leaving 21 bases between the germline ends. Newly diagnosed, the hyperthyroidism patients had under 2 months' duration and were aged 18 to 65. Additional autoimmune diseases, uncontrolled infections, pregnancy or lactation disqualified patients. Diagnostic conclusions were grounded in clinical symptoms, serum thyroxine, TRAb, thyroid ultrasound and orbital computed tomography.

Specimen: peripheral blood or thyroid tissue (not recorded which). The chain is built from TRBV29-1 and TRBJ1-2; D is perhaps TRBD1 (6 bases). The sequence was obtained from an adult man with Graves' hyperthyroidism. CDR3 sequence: CSVDEQDRSGGGYTF. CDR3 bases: TGCAGCGTTGACGAACAGGACAGATCCGGCGGTGGCTACACCTTC.